The 17 T cell receptor beta chains listed next were all sequenced from one sample in a study of blood T cell repertoires in COVID-19. TCRdb's copy holds only in-frame clones and misses some; the assay was immunoSEQ multiplex PCR. Of 200,000 to 250,000 clones in the sample, around 80% are singletons; the top ten hold about 12%. The specimen was peripheral blood. Every receptor here comes from a human donor in a cohort sampled during active COVID-19.

The V and J genes are TRBV28 and TRBJ2-3; TRBD2 aligns across 16 bases. J lost 5 bases, V lost 1 base, and 9 bases had no gene match. CDR1 MDHEN and CDR2 SYDVKM come from the germline V gene. The CDR3 loop spans 19 amino acids. The CDR3 reads CASSLSPGTSGRAKDTQYF. Written as DNA, the CDR3 is TGTGCCAGCAGTTTATCACCCGGGACTAGCGGGAGGGCCAAAGATACGCAGTATTTT.

The chain uses TRBV19 and TRBJ2-7, with 10 bases aligning to TRBD1. Per germline, CDR1 LNHDA and CDR2 SQIVND (reference sequence). The junction had 8 bases not matched to a gene; V was cut back by 6 bases and J by 0 bases. This CDR3 is 16 amino acids long. CDR3 protein: CASSGRQGAGSYEQYF. The CDR3 DNA sequence: TGTGCCAGTAGCGGACGACAGGGGGCGGGCTCCTACGAGCAGTACTTC.

The V and J genes are TRBV30 and TRBJ1-1; TRBD1 might be the D (5 bases). Trimming removed 3 bases at V and 6 bases at J, with 17 bases between. Germline V gene data show CDR1 as GTSNPN and CDR2 as SVGIG (reference sequence). CDR3 length equals 14 residues. CDR3 sequence: CAWRGLGAGPEAFF. DNA for the CDR3: TGTGCCTGGAGGGGCTTAGGGGCAGGCCCTGAAGCTTTCTTT.

The chain has TRBV7-9 and TRBJ2-3; tentative D call: TRBD1 (6 bases). The CDR3 contains 13 residues. CDR1 is SEHNR, CDR2 FQNEAQ, per germline (reference sequence). V was cut by 5 bases and J by 4 bases, with 10 bases left in between. The CDR3 reads CASSKQGPDTQYF. CDR3 DNA: TGTGCCAGCAGCAAACAGGGCCCAGATACGCAGTATTTT. Full variable domain (outside the CDR3, taken from reference TRBV7-9 and TRBJ2-3): DTGVSQNPRHKITKRGQNVTFRCDPISEHNRLYWYRQTLGQGPEFLTYFQNEAQLEKSRLLSDRFSAERPKGSFSTLEIQRTEQGDSAMYLCASSKQGPDTQYFGPGTRLTVL.

The chain is built from TRBV5-1 and TRBJ1-3, with D possibly TRBD1 on 5 matching bases. Germline CDR1 SGHRS, CDR2 YFSETQ. The CDR3 extends over 17 amino acids. Trimming removed 0 bases from V and 0 bases from J, with 13 bases in between. The CDR3 is CASSLVAGTSSGNTIYF. The DNA of the CDR3 is TGCGCCAGCAGCTTGGTGGCAGGGACTAGCTCTGGAAACACCATATATTTT.

This clone was detected once. This rearrangement joins TRBV5-8 to TRBJ2-3, with D unclear. The CDR3 runs to 13 residues. The V end lost 1 base, the J end lost 3 bases, and 6 bases lay between the germline ends. In germline, CDR1 is SGHTS, CDR2 YDEGEE. CDR3 nucleotide sequence: TGTGCCAGCAGCTTGTTGCGAACAGATACGCAGTATTTT. Its protein is CASSLLRTDTQYF.

The rearrangement links TRBV19 to TRBJ2-1, with D possibly being TRBD1 (6 bases). Trimming took off 3 bases at V and 0 bases at J, with 9 bases between the two ends. Germline V gives CDR1 LNHDA, CDR2 SQIVND (reference sequence). The CDR3 sequence is 15 residues long. CDR3 region: CASSITGLSYNEQFF. For the CDR3, the DNA is TGTGCCAGTAGTATCACAGGGCTCTCCTACAATGAGCAGTTCTTC. Together with reference TRBV19 and TRBJ2-1, the CDR3 gives the full variable domain: DGGITQSPKYLFRKEGQNVTLSCEQNLNHDAMYWYRQDPGQGLRLIYYSQIVNDFQKGDIAEGYSVSREKKESFPLTVTSAQKNPTAFYLCASSITGLSYNEQFFGPGTRLTVL.

The chain carries TRBV4-1 and TRBJ2-2; 8 bases line up with TRBD2. The CDR3 totals 15 residues. Trimming removed 4 bases from V and 7 bases from J; junction bases left unmatched: 8. Germline CDR1 and CDR2: MGHRA and YSYEKL. The CDR3 region is CASSPLSGIVGELFF. The CDR3 coding sequence is TGCGCCAGCAGCCCACTTAGCGGGATAGTCGGGGAGCTGTTTTTT.

This sequence joins TRBV9 and TRBJ2-7; D remains unclear. The V gene lost 0 bases and the J gene lost 0 bases, with 25 bases spanning the gap. Germline values: CDR1 SGDLS, CDR2 YYNGEE. CDR3 length equals 20 residues. The CDR3 is CASSVAEPSPSRGSSYEQYF. DNA for the CDR3: TGTGCCAGCAGCGTAGCTGAACCTTCTCCCAGCAGAGGATCCTCCTACGAGCAGTACTTC.

In the case of this clone: The junction departs from the called germline gene at one end, perhaps through a read error. The gene calls are TRBV19 and TRBJ2-7, with 8 nucleotides matching TRBD2. From germline, CDR1 is LNHDA and CDR2 SQIVND (reference sequence). The CDR3 is 13 residues long. This CDR3 reads CASSIARSGRVFF. The CDR3 coding sequence is TGTGCCAGTAGTATCGCTAGGAGCGGGAGAGTATTCTTC.

This sequence joins TRBV7-8 and TRBJ2-7; D not certain. Trimming removed 5 bases at V and 5 bases at J, with 13 bases between. Germline V gives CDR1 SGHVS, CDR2 FQNEAQ. The CDR3 totals 13 residues. Written as DNA, the CDR3 is TGTGCCAGCAGCCTCGCGGAAGGCAACGAGCAGTACTTC. This sequence encodes CASSLAEGNEQYF.

This clone was counted once. J is TRBJ2-1 and V is TRBV5-6; weak D call: TRBD1 (6 bases). CDR1 and CDR2 from the germline V gene are SGHDT and YYEEEE. This CDR3 spans 16 amino acids. V lost 3 bases, J lost 0 bases, and 13 bases lay in between. The CDR3 sequence: CASSSLDRISYNEQFF. The CDR3 nucleotides are TGTGCCAGCAGCTCGCTAGACAGGATCTCCTACAATGAGCAGTTCTTC.

The chain employs TRBV6-5 and TRBJ2-7, with 9 bases lining up with TRBD1. The CDR3 totals 14 residues. The trim removed 5 bases at V and 5 bases at J, leaving 7 bases unmatched. CDR1 is MNHEY and CDR2 is SVGAGI in the germline V gene. DNA for the CDR3: TGTGCCAGCAGTCGGACAGGGGTAATGAACGAGCAGTACTTC. This translates into CASSRTGVMNEQYF.

J is TRBJ2-7 and V is TRBV15, with TRBD2 identical over 8 bases. Looked up from germline, CDR1 is LNHNV and CDR2 is YYDKDF (reference sequence). This CDR3 is built from 16 residues. The V and J ends lost 1 base and 2 bases, in that order; junction bases with no gene match: 7. Written as DNA, the CDR3 is TGTGCCACCAGCAGAGCCGGGGGTAGCGGGGCCTACGAGCAGTACTTC. It codes for CATSRAGGSGAYEQYF.

This clone was seen only a few times. The rearrangement uses TRBV19 and TRBJ1-1, with 12 bases fitting TRBD1. This CDR3 contains 17 residues. J gave up 6 bases and V 5 bases, and 13 bases lay outside the gene matches. Germline V gene lookup returns CDR1 LNHDA and CDR2 SQIVND (reference sequence). The CDR3 DNA follows: TGTGCCAGTAGTTCTTACCGGGACAGGGGGCGTTGGGCTGAAGCTTTCTTT. This encodes CASSSYRDRGRWAEAFF.

The table lists this clone with a count of one. The chain carries TRBV6-1 and TRBJ1-1; the D is unclear. Germline lookup yields CDR1 MNHNS and CDR2 SASEGT. Trimming removed 1 base at V and 4 bases at J, with 13 bases between. The CDR3 consists of 15 residues. CDR3 residues: CASSEGPGGRTEAFF. The CDR3 nucleotides read TGTGCCAGCAGTGAAGGGCCGGGAGGTCGCACTGAAGCTTTCTTT.

This clone was seen once. V and J are TRBV25-1 and TRBJ1-2; no reliable D call. The CDR3 is 11 amino acids. Trimming removed 5 bases from V and 2 bases from J, with 3 bases in between. Germline V gene sequence: CDR1 MGHDK, CDR2 SYGVNS. In DNA, the CDR3 is TGTGCCAGCAGTCAAAACTATGGCTACACCTTC. Encoded protein: CASSQNYGYTF.